This T cell receptor beta chain was captured in a study of identical twins. The study, taken as a whole, reports: Carriage of fewer insertions was seen in abundant cord blood beta clonotypes, whereas memory repertoires showed none. Alpha sequences out of frame and shared by twins had excess low generation probability. Out-of-frame TCR alpha sharing observed in monozygotic twins exceeded model estimates. The conclusions drew on cross-sectional statistical analysis instead of tracking the same donors.

This clonotype showed up just a few times. The antigen remains unidentified. Trimming stripped 4 bases from V and 7 bases from J, with 12 bases between. The CDR3 consists of 13 residues. CDR1 is SGHRS, CDR2 YFSETQ, per germline. Via MiXCR, TCRdb re-called the 5' RACE reads, giving one row per CDR3 protein. Here the sample spans around 370,000 distinct CDR3 sequences, roughly 9% being singletons. The origin of this receptor is a woman aged 45-65 years in good health. The rearrangement links TRBV5-1 to TRBJ2-1; TRBD1 is a possible D gene (5 bases). Source material: naive T cells sorted from blood. CDR3 bases: TGCGCCAGCAGCCCCGACAGCACGAATGAGCAGTTCTTC. Residues: CASSPDSTNEQFF.